A single sample gave rise to the 31 T cell receptor beta chains below, sequenced in a study of CXCR3 chemokines and chemotherapy response in bladder cancer. Via MiXCR, TCRdb re-called the PCR reads, giving one row per CDR3 protein. This sample has approximately 2,000 distinct CDR3 sequences; over 15% occur once, and the top ten carry 30% to 35%. The sample was collected from a patient whose treatment included neoadjuvant chemotherapy. The source of these receptors is a human donor with bladder cancer that responded to neoadjuvant chemotherapy.

This clonotype is medium-sized (0.01 to 0.1%) within its sample. V usage is TRBV7-2 and J usage is TRBJ2-7, with TRBD2 matching 8 bases. Germline V CDR1 and CDR2: SGHTA, FQGNSA. There are 15 residues in the CDR3. V lost 8 bases to trimming and J lost 2 bases; unmatched junction nucleotides: 11. The CDR3 sequence is CASEIRLAHAYEQYF. The CDR3 DNA reads TGTGCCAGCGAAATTCGACTAGCGCATGCCTACGAGCAGTACTTC.

By sample fraction, this clonotype is medium-sized. The chain employs TRBV18 and TRBJ1-2; tentatively, D is TRBD1 (5 bases). This CDR3 comprises 14 residues. Germline V lookup: CDR1 KGHSH, CDR2 LQKENI. Trimming took 3 bases from V and 6 from J, leaving 14 bases between them. The CDR3 reads CASSPAGPRDGYTF. Here the CDR3 DNA reads TGTGCCAGCTCACCGGCGGGACCGCGGGATGGCTACACCTTC.

This clonotype is labeled as medium-sized (0.01 to 0.1%). The rearrangement joins TRBV18 to TRBJ2-3, with D perhaps being TRBD1 or TRBD2 (5 bases each). The V end lost 5 bases, the J end lost 0 bases, and 12 bases lay between the germline ends. CDR1 is KGHSH and CDR2 is LQKENI in the germline V gene. This CDR3 has 15 residues. The CDR3 loop reads CASSTGTASTDTQYF. CDR3 nucleotide sequence: TGTGCCAGCTCAACCGGGACGGCTAGCACAGATACGCAGTATTTT.

The sample holds many counts of this clonotype. V is TRBV28 and J is TRBJ2-1, with D perhaps assigned TRBD1 or TRBD2 (9 bases each). CDR1 and CDR2 (germline): MDHEN, SYDVKM. The V gene lost 4 bases and the J gene lost 8 bases, with 21 bases spanning the gap. This CDR3 region has 16 residues. CDR3 in amino acids: CASSYSTGGGGDEQFF. CDR3 in DNA: TGTGCCAGCAGTTACTCAACAGGGGGCGGGGGGGATGAGCAGTTCTTC.

This clonotype is medium-sized in the sample. This chain joins TRBV12-3 or TRBV12-4 and TRBJ1-1; no reliable D call. This CDR3 has 11 amino acids. V lost 6 bases and J 3 bases, leaving 5 bases between the germline ends. The CDR3 nucleotides read TGTGCCAGCAGCTATTACACTGAAGCTTTCTTT. Translated, it gives CASSYYTEAFF.

This clonotype counts as large (0.1 to 1%). The rearrangement joins TRBV10-3 to TRBJ1-4; TRBD1 might be the D (5 bases). In germline, CDR1 is ENHRY, CDR2 SYGVKD. The germline V and J ends were trimmed by 10 bases and 6 bases, with 12 bases remaining between them. The CDR3 consists of 12 residues. The CDR3 region has the DNA TGTGCCAGCCGGGGAGGGGATGAAAAACTGTTTTTT. Encoded protein: CASRGGDEKLFF.

V usage is TRBV5-6 and J usage is TRBJ2-1; 7 nucleotides align to TRBD2. Looked up from germline, CDR1 is SGHDT and CDR2 is YYEEEE. The CDR3 length is 16 residues. Losses at the gene ends were 0 bases for V and 4 bases for J; bases not matched to a gene: 7. The CDR3 DNA follows: TGTGCCAGCAGCTTGGCCGGCGGGAGACAGTACAATGAGCAGTTCTTC. Encoded protein: CASSLAGGRQYNEQFF.

A few counts support this clonotype. The CDR3 loop is CASSLWESTDYEQYF. The CDR3, as DNA: TGTGCCAGCAGCTTGTGGGAGTCGACAGACTACGAGCAGTACTTC. The chain employs TRBV7-9 and TRBJ2-7, with D possibly called TRBD1 or TRBD2 (5 bases each). Trimming pared 3 bases from V and 3 bases from J, leaving 15 bases between. The germline gives CDR1 SEHNR, CDR2 FQNEAQ (reference sequence). The CDR3 spans 15 residues.

Ten or more counts support this clonotype. This sequence joins TRBV28 and TRBJ1-4; D possibly corresponds to TRBD1 (5 bases). The germline V and J ends were trimmed by 8 bases and 8 bases, with 18 bases remaining between them. Germline V lookup: CDR1 MDHEN, CDR2 SYDVKM. CDR3 size: 14 residues. In DNA form, the CDR3 reads TGTGCCAGCGGCGCTCTCCACAGGTCCGAAAAACTGTTTTTT. The encoded protein is CASGALHRSEKLFF.

By frequency in the sample, this clonotype is medium-sized. The chain links TRBV7-2 to TRBJ2-3; D is possibly TRBD2 (6 bases). The CDR3 runs 14 residues. CDR1 SGHTA and CDR2 FQGNSA come from the germline V gene. Trimming stripped 5 bases from V and 0 bases from J, with 9 bases between. CDR3 sequence reads: CASSTGDSTDTQYF. The CDR3 DNA reads as TGTGCCAGCAGCACGGGGGACAGCACAGATACGCAGTATTTT.

By share, this clonotype counts as medium-sized. The chain uses TRBV5-4 and TRBJ2-5; 8 bases match TRBD2. With 4 bases clipped from V and 5 bases from J, the junction kept 10 bases outside the gene matches. Germline CDR1 is SGHNT and CDR2 is YYREEE (reference sequence). This CDR3 comprises 15 residues. CDR3 sequence: CASSPRLARGETQYF. The CDR3, as DNA: TGTGCCAGCAGCCCAAGACTAGCGAGGGGGGAGACCCAGTACTTC. Supplemented by reference TRBV5-4 and TRBJ2-5, the full variable domain reads ETGVTQSPTHLIKTRGQQVTLRCSSQSGHNTVSWYQQALGQGPQFIFQYYREEENGRGNFPPRFSGLQFPNYSSELNVNALELDDSALYLCASSPRLARGETQYFGPGTRLLVL.

This chain connects TRBV28 to TRBJ1-1, with D unclear. Germline loops: CDR1 MDHEN, CDR2 SYDVKM. The germline V and J ends were trimmed by 7 bases and 0 bases, with 9 bases remaining between them. This CDR3 comprises 13 residues. CDR3 in amino acids: CASIRSVNTEAFF. The CDR3 region has the DNA TGTGCCAGCATAAGGAGCGTGAACACTGAAGCTTTCTTT.

The chain has TRBV5-6 and TRBJ1-2; TRBD1 is a possible D gene (6 bases). This CDR3 has 17 amino acids. V was clipped by 4 bases and J by 4 bases, with 23 bases between them. CDR1 is SGHDT and CDR2 is YYEEEE in the germline V gene. The CDR3 region is CASSQTGDPRNPYGYTF. In nucleotides, the CDR3 is TGTGCCAGCAGCCAGACAGGAGATCCCCGTAATCCCTATGGCTACACCTTC.

In this sample, this clonotype is large. The V and J genes are TRBV7-2 and TRBJ2-3; no firm D call. The CDR3 contains 15 residues. Between the trimmed V and J ends, which lost 5 bases and 3 bases, there was a span of 15 bases. From germline, CDR1 is SGHTA and CDR2 FQGNSA. The CDR3 DNA reads as TGTGCCAGCAGCCAAACAGAGTACGGGACAGATACGCAGTATTTT. As protein: CASSQTEYGTDTQYF.

Ten or more counts support this clonotype. This chain joins TRBV12-3 or TRBV12-4 and TRBJ2-3, with D perhaps matching TRBD1 (5 bases). CDR3 length equals 15 residues. The V end was cut by 6 bases, the J end by 2 bases, with 15 bases between. CDR3 coding DNA: TGTGCCAGCAGCCCCCAGGGTTCGATCACAGATACGCAGTATTTT. This gives the protein CASSPQGSITDTQYF.

CDR3 loop: CASSLGPSAGELFF. The DNA for the CDR3 is TGTGCCAGCAGCTTAGGACCGTCCGCCGGGGAGCTGTTTTTT. The rearrangement links TRBV7-3 to TRBJ2-2; D is uncertain. The germline CDR1 and CDR2 sequences are SGHTA and FQGTGA. There are 14 residues in the CDR3. V gave up 2 bases and J gave up 6 bases, with 10 bases separating them.

This clonotype is categorized as medium-sized. The chain links TRBV6-5 to TRBJ2-2; 8 nucleotides match TRBD2. CDR1 MNHEY and CDR2 SVGAGI come from the germline V gene. With V trimmed by 4 bases and J by 3 bases, 10 bases remained unmatched. The CDR3 runs to 17 residues. CDR3: CASSSTSGRADTGELFF. CDR3 nucleotides: TGTGCCAGCAGTTCTACTAGCGGACGGGCGGACACCGGGGAGCTGTTTTTT.

V and J are TRBV6-5 and TRBJ2-1, with 7 bases lining up with TRBD2. The CDR3 runs 18 residues. With V trimmed by 2 bases and J by 5 bases, 15 bases remained unmatched. The germline CDR1 and CDR2 sequences are MNHEY and SVGAGI. In nucleotides, the CDR3 is TGTGCCAGCAGTTACAACGCCCTTGGCGGGAGAAGGAACAATGAGCAGTTCTTC. Translating it yields CASSYNALGGRRNNEQFF.

The chain uses TRBV2 and TRBJ2-3; D may be TRBD1 or TRBD2 (5 bases each). This CDR3 spans 15 amino acids. V lost 3 bases and J lost 2, with 12 bases in between. Germline V CDR1 and CDR2: SNHLY, FYNNEI. CDR3 in DNA: TGTGCCAGCAGTGATAACGGGGACCTCACAGATACGCAGTATTTT. This sequence encodes CASSDNGDLTDTQYF.

In its sample, this clonotype was seen many times. V gene TRBV28 combines with J gene TRBJ2-1; D is perhaps TRBD1 or TRBD2 (5 bases each). With 7 bases removed from V and 0 bases from J, the gap between germline ends came to 13 bases. The CDR3 is made up of 15 amino acids. The germline V gene has CDR1 MDHEN and CDR2 SYDVKM. CDR3 coding DNA: TGTGCCAGCATTTCTGGGGGAAGCTCCTACAATGAGCAGTTCTTC. It yields the protein CASISGGSSYNEQFF.

The chain uses TRBV19 and TRBJ2-2; 11 positions agree with TRBD1. The CDR3 extends over 16 amino acids. Germline values: CDR1 LNHDA, CDR2 SQIVND (reference sequence). The junction had 5 bases not matched to a gene; V was cut back by 5 bases and J by 3 bases. CDR3 region: CASSLRTGGYTGELFF. The CDR3 DNA is TGTGCCAGTAGTCTAAGGACAGGGGGCTACACCGGGGAGCTGTTTTTT.

By frequency in the sample, this clonotype is medium-sized. CDR3 DNA: TGTGCCAGCAGCCCTAGGGGCTCTAGCGGTGGTGAGCAGTTCTTC. Its protein is CASSPRGSSGGEQFF. This rearrangement joins TRBV7-9 to TRBJ2-1, with 7 nucleotides matching TRBD2. Germline CDR1 reads SEHNR; CDR2 reads FQNEAQ (reference sequence). After removal of 5 bases from V and 9 bases from J, the junction contained 13 bases not matched to a gene. The CDR3 is made up of 15 amino acids.

By its share, this clonotype is large. The chain employs TRBV6-2 or TRBV6-3 and TRBJ1-5; TRBD1 aligns across 9 bases. The trim removed 7 bases at V and 6 bases at J, leaving 13 bases unmatched. Germline V CDR1 and CDR2: MNHEY, SVGEGT. The CDR3 sequence is 16 residues long. This CDR3 is CASKGSGTGLGQPQHF. CDR3 nucleotides: TGTGCCAGCAAGGGGTCCGGGACAGGGCTTGGTCAGCCCCAGCATTTT.

Details on this clonotype: Given a far larger clone just one base away, this is likely a sequencing read error. The genes are TRBV6-6 and TRBJ2-7, with TRBD1 matching over 11 bases. With 4 bases clipped from V and 7 bases from J, the junction kept 12 bases outside the gene matches. This CDR3 has 16 residues. Germline-derived CDR1 and CDR2 are MNHNY and SVGAGI (reference sequence). The CDR3 coding sequence is TGTGCCAGCAGTTCGGGCCCGGGACAGGGGGGTGGAGAGCAGTACTTC. Its protein is CASSSGPGQGGGEQYF.

This chain uses TRBV29-1 with TRBJ2-7; D is perhaps TRBD2 (6 bases). The germline CDR1 and CDR2 sequences are SQVTM and ANQGSEA. The CDR3 runs to 15 residues. The V gene lost 4 bases and the J gene lost 2 bases, with 18 bases spanning the gap. Here the CDR3 reads CSVVDSGSSAYEQYF. As DNA, the CDR3 is TGCAGCGTTGTGGATTCCGGGAGCTCCGCCTACGAGCAGTACTTC.

Turning to this clonotype: A read error likely explains this, since a far larger clone differs by one base. V and J are TRBV6-1 and TRBJ2-7, with D perhaps assigned TRBD1 or TRBD2 (6 bases each). Trimming cost V 5 bases and J 12 bases, with 14 bases left between them. The CDR3 loop spans 11 amino acids. Germline CDR1 is MNHNS and CDR2 is SASEGT. In nucleotides, the CDR3 is TGTGCCAGCAGTTACGGGGGCGGTCTGTACTTC. Amino acids: CASSYGGGLYF.

This clonotype showed up many times. This sequence joins TRBV5-4 and TRBJ2-5; D remains unclear. Germline CDR1 SGHNT, CDR2 YYREEE (reference sequence). This CDR3 has 16 residues. Trimming stripped 0 bases from V and 5 bases from J, with 17 bases between. The CDR3 DNA sequence: TGTGCCAGCAGCTTGGCTCAGGCCGCTTTAAGGGAGACCCAGTACTTC. It is translated as CASSLAQAALRETQYF. Using reference TRBV5-4 and TRBJ2-5 for the parts outside the CDR3, the full variable domain is ETGVTQSPTHLIKTRGQQVTLRCSSQSGHNTVSWYQQALGQGPQFIFQYYREEENGRGNFPPRFSGLQFPNYSSELNVNALELDDSALYLCASSLAQAALRETQYFGPGTRLLVL.

This chain joins TRBV6-5 and TRBJ1-6, with TRBD1 matching 10 bases. Trimming at V came to 6 bases and at J to 14 bases, leaving 16 bases not matched to a gene. Germline lookup yields CDR1 MNHEY and CDR2 SVGAGI. The CDR3 is 16 amino acids. The CDR3 DNA follows: TGTGCCAGCAGCACAACCTCCGGGACAGGGGCCGCGGCCCTCCACTTT. Protein sequence: CASSTTSGTGAAALHF.

By share, this clonotype ranks as medium-sized. The chain uses TRBV6-6 and TRBJ1-3; D unclear. This CDR3 region has 16 residues. V lost 2 bases and J lost 0, with 11 bases in between. The germline V gene encodes CDR1 MNHNY and CDR2 SVGAGI (reference sequence). In nucleotides, the CDR3 is TGTGCCAGCAGTTACCCGGATTTAGTCTCTGGAAACACCATATATTTT. This translates into CASSYPDLVSGNTIYF.

The chain joins TRBV19 to TRBJ2-7, with TRBD2 identical over 8 bases. V lost 9 bases to trimming and J lost 4 bases; unmatched junction nucleotides: 20. Germline-derived CDR1 and CDR2 are LNHDA and SQIVND (reference sequence). This CDR3 contains 17 residues. The CDR3, as DNA: TGTGCCAGCGCCGGGACTAGAAACGGGGGTTCGGGGTACGAGCAGTACTTC. It is translated as CASAGTRNGGSGYEQYF.

For this clonotype: Without the conserved terminal phenylalanine or tryptophan, this CDR3 likely stems from a read error. The DNA is omitted, as the CDR3 cannot be located on it reliably, and the CDR3 follows TCRdb's listing. The chain has TRBV29-1 and TRBJ2-5. The CDR3 length is 9 residues, termini included. Germline V gene data show CDR1 as SQVTM and CDR2 as ANQGSEA. This CDR3 reads CSVEVVEYL.